The present entry profiles one T cell receptor (beta chain) with its context. The antigen is unknown. The data originate from a study of cytomegalovirus exposure and HLA in healthy donors. Trimming removed 6 bases from V and 0 bases from J; junction bases left unmatched: 3. The CDR3 consists of 16 residues. The PCR was carried out with 60 Vbeta primers and 13 Jbeta primers. Here immunoSEQ multiplex PCR was the method, and the copy in TCRdb shows in-frame clones only, minus some. The sample records about 170,000 clones, around 76% being singletons. Study results and caveats: Researchers counted 180 or so TCR beta chains as cytomegalovirus-associated. For presence/absence analyses, sequencing depth was assumed to be roughly uniform across donors. The study had only CMV serostatus as immune exposure information.

This clonotype was obtained from a female donor in good health and CMV-seronegative. The chain is built from TRBV6-7 and TRBJ2-1; 12 nucleotides align to TRBD2. TRBV6-7 is an ORF for which the function is uncertain. The specimen sequenced was PBMCs. CDR3 sequence reads: CASRTGLAGSYNEQFF. The CDR3 DNA follows: TGTGCCAGCAGGACGGGACTAGCGGGCTCCTACAATGAGCAGTTCTTC.